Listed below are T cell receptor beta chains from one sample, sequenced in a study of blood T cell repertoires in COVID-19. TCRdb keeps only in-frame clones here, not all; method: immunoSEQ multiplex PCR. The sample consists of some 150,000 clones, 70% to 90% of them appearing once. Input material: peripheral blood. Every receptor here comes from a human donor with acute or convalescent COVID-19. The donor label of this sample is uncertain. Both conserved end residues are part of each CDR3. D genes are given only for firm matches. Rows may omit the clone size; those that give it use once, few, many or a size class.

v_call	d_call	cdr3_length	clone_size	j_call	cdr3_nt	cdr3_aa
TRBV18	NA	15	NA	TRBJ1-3	TGTGCCAGCTCCCCAACGGGGGGGACTGGAAACACCATATATTTT	CASSPTGGTGNTIYF
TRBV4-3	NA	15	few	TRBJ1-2	TGCGCCAGCAGCCTAGCGGGGGATGGCAACTATGGCTACACCTTC	CASSLAGDGNYGYTF
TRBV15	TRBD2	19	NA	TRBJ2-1	TGTGCCACCAGCGTAGGGACTAGCGGGTTTCTTTTCTCCTACAATGAGCAGTTCTTC	CATSVGTSGFLFSYNEQFF
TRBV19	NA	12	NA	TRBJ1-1	TGTGCCAGTAGTACGCCGGGGACTGAAGCTTTCTTT	CASSTPGTEAFF
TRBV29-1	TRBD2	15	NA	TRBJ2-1	TGCAGCGGGTTACCGGGACTAGCGGGGGTGGGTGAGCAGTTCTTC	CSGLPGLAGVGEQFF
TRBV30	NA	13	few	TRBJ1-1	TGTGCCTGGACCACCGGGAGGGAGCCTGAAGCTTTCTTT	CAWTTGREPEAFF
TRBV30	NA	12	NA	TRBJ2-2	TGTGCCTGGAGTACCGGGGCCGGGGAGCTGTTTTTT	CAWSTGAGELFF
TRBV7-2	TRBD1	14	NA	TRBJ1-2	TGTGCCAGCAGCACCAGACAGGGGGCGGGGGGCTACACCTTC	CASSTRQGAGGYTF
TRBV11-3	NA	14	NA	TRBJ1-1	TGTGCCAGCAGCCCCACCCCGGACAGTACTGAAGCTTTCTTT	CASSPTPDSTEAFF
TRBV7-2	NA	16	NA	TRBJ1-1	TGTGCCAGCAGCTTCGGGGTTACTCTTATGAACACTGAAGCTTTCTTT	CASSFGVTLMNTEAFF
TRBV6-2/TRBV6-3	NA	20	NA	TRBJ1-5	TGTGCCAGCAGTTACACGTACTTTGACAGGATCTCGTATAGCAATCAGCCCCAGCATTTT	CASSYTYFDRISYSNQPQHF
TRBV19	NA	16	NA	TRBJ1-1	TGTGCCAGTAGTAAATTCCCGGTCGTCATGAACACTGAAGCTTTCTTT	CASSKFPVVMNTEAFF
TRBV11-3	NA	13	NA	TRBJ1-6	TGTGCCAGCAGCTTAGTCCTTAATTCACCCCTCCACTTT	CASSLVLNSPLHF
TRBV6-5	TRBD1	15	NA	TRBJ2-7	TGTGCCAGCAGGGCAGGACAGGGATCTATCTACGAGCAGTACTTC	CASRAGQGSIYEQYF
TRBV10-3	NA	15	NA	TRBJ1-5	TGTGCCATCAGTGAGGCAACGGGACTGAATCAGCCCCAGCATTTT	CAISEATGLNQPQHF
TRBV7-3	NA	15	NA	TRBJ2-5	TGTGCCAGCAGCTTGGGACATTTTGAGCAAGAGACCCAGTACTTC	CASSLGHFEQETQYF
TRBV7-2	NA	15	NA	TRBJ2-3	TGTGCCAGCAGCTTAGGTTTTGGGGGCGGAGATACGCAGTATTTT	CASSLGFGGGDTQYF
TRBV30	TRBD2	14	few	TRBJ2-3	TGTGCCTGGAGTCTTAGCGGGGTTGGAGATACGCAGTATTTT	CAWSLSGVGDTQYF
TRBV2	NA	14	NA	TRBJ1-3	TGTGCCAGCAGCGGGAACATGGCTGGAAACACCATATATTTT	CASSGNMAGNTIYF
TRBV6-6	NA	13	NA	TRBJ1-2	TGTGCCAGCAGTTTGGAGGAGGGTTATGGCTACACCTTC	CASSLEEGYGYTF
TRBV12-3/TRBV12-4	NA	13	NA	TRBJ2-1	TGTGCCAGCGGTCTAGGTAGTTTTGGTGAGCAGTTCTTC	CASGLGSFGEQFF
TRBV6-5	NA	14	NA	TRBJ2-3	TGTGCCAGCAGTTCCCTGGGCTCCGCAGATACGCAGTATTTT	CASSSLGSADTQYF
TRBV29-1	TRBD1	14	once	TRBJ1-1	TGCAGCGTCCTCAAACAGGGGGCTGGCACTGAAGCTTTCTTT	CSVLKQGAGTEAFF
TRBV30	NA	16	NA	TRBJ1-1	TGTGCCTGGAGTGTTGGGGGGAGGGGTCGGTTCACTGAAGCTTTCTTT	CAWSVGGRGRFTEAFF
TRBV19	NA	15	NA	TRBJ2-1	TGTGCCAGTAGTACATCACACACCTCCTACAATGAGCAGTTCTTC	CASSTSHTSYNEQFF
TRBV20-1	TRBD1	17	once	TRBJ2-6	TGCAGTGCTAGTCGGGGACAGGGGGTGCCTGGGGCCAACGTCCTGACTTTC	CSASRGQGVPGANVLTF
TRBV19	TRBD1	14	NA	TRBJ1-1	TGTGCCAGTAGTATTGTGTGGGGACAGGATGAAGCTTTCTTT	CASSIVWGQDEAFF
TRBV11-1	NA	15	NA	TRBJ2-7	TGTGCCAGCAGCTTAGCAGACCGGGGAAGATACGAGCAGTACTTC	CASSLADRGRYEQYF
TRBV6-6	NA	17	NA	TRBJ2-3	TGTGCCAGCAGTCCCCCCCGGACTGGGGTGGGTGCAGATACGCAGTATTTT	CASSPPRTGVGADTQYF
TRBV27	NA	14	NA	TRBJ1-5	TGTGCCAGCAGTTTTGCAGGGTTGGATCAGCCCCAGCATTTT	CASSFAGLDQPQHF